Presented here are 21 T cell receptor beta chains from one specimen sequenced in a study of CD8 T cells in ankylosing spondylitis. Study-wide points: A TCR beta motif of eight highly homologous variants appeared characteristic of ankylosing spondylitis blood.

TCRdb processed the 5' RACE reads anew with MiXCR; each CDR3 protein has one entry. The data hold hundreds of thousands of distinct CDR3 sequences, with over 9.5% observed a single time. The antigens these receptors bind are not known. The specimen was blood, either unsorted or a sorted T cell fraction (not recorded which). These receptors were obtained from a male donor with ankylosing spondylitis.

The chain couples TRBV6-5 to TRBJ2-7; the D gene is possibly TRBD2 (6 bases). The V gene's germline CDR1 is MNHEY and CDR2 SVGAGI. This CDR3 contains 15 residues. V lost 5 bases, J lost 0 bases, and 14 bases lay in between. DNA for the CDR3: TGTGCCAGCAGTGTACTAGCCCGGAACTCCTACGAGCAGTACTTC. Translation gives CASSVLARNSYEQYF.

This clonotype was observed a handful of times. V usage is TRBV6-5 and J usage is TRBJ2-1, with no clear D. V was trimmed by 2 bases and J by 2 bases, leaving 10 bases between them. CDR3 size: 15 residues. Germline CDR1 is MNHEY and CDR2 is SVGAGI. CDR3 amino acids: CASSYLGIAYNEQFF. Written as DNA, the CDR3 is TGTGCCAGCAGTTACCTTGGAATCGCCTACAATGAGCAGTTCTTC.

CDR3: CSARGQLARANEQFF. The CDR3 coding sequence is TGCAGTGCTAGAGGTCAACTAGCGCGCGCGAATGAGCAGTTCTTC. This chain connects TRBV20-1 to TRBJ2-1; TRBD2 matches 7 bases. The J segment lost 7 bases and the V segment lost 1 base, leaving 10 bases of the junction unmatched. Germline V gene lookup returns CDR1 DFQATT and CDR2 SNEGSKA (reference sequence). CDR3 length: 15 residues.

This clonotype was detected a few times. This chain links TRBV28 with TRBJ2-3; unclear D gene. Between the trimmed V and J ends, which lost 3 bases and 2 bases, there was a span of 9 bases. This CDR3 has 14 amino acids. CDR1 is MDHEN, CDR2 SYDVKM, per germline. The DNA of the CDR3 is TGTGCCAGCAGTTTCTCCGGGTACACAGATACGCAGTATTTT. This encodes CASSFSGYTDTQYF.

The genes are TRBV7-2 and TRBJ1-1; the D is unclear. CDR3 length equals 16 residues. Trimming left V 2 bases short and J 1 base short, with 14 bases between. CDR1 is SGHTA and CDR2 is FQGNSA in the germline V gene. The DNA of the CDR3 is TGTGCCAGCAGCTTACGGCACCCGCAGCCGAACACTGAAGCTTTCTTT. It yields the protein CASSLRHPQPNTEAFF.

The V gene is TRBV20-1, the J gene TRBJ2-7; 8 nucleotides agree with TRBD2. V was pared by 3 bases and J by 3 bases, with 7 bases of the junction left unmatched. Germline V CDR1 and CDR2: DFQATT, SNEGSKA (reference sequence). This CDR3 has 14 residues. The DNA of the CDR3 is TGCAGTGCTAGCCCTGCGGGGGGAGTCTACGAGCAGTACTTC. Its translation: CSASPAGGVYEQYF.

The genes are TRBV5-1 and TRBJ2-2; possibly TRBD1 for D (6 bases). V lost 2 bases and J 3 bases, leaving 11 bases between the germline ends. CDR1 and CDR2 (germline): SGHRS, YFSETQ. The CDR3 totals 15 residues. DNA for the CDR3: TGCGCCAGCAGCTTCCAGACAGGTTACACCGGGGAGCTGTTTTTT. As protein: CASSFQTGYTGELFF.

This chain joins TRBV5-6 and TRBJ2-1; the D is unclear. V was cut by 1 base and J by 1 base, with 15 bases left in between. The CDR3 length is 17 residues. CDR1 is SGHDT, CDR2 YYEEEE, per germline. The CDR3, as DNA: TGTGCCAGCAGCTTGTTTACATCGAGTCGTTCCTACAATGAGCAGTTCTTC. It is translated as CASSLFTSSRSYNEQFF.

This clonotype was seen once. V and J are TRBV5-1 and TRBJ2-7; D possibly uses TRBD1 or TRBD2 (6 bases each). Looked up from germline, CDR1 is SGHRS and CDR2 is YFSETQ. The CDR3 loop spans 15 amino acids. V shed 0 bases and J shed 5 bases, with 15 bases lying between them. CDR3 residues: CASSLAGEDLDEQYF. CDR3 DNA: TGCGCCAGCAGCTTGGCAGGGGAGGACTTGGACGAGCAGTACTTC.

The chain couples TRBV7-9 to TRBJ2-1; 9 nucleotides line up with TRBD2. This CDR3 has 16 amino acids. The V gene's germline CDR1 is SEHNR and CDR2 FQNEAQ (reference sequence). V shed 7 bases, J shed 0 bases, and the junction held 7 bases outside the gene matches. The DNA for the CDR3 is TGTGCCAGCATCATCATTAGCGGGAGCTCCTACAATGAGCAGTTCTTC. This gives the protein CASIIISGSSYNEQFF.

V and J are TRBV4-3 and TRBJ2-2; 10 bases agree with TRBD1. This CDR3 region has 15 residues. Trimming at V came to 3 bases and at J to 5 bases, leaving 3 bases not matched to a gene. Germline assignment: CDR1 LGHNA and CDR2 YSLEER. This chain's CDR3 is CASSQRTGGTGELFF. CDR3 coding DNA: TGCGCCAGCAGCCAGCGGACAGGGGGGACCGGGGAGCTGTTTTTT.

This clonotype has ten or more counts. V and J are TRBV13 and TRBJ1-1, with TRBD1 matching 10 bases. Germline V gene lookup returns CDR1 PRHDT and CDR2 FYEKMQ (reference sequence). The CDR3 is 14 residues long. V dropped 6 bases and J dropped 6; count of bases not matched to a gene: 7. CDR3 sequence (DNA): TGTGCCAGCAGATTCTTTGGACAGGGGGCTGAAGCTTTCTTT. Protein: CASRFFGQGAEAFF.

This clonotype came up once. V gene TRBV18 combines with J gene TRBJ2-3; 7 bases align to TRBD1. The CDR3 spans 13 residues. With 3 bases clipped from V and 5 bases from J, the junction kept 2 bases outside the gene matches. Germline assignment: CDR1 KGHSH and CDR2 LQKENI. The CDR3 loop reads CASSPDREDTQYF. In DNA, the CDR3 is TGTGCCAGCTCACCTGACAGGGAAGATACGCAGTATTTT.

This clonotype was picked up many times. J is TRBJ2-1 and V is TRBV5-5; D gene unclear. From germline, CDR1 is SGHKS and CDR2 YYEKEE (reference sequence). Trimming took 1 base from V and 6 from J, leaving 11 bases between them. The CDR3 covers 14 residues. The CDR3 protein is CASSLTWGTNEQFF. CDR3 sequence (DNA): TGTGCCAGCAGCTTGACGTGGGGAACCAATGAGCAGTTCTTC. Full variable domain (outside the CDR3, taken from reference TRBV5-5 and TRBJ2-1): DAGVTQSPTHLIKTRGQQVTLRCSPISGHKSVSWYQQVLGQGPQFIFQYYEKEERGRGNFPDRFSARQFPNYSSELNVNALLLGDSALYLCASSLTWGTNEQFFGPGTRLTVL.

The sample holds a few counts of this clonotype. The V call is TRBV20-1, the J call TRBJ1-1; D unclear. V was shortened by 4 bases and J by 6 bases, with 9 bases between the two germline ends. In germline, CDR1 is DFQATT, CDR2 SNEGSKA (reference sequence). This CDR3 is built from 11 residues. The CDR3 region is CSAKDLAEAFF. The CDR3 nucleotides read TGCAGTGCTAAGGATTTGGCTGAAGCTTTCTTT.

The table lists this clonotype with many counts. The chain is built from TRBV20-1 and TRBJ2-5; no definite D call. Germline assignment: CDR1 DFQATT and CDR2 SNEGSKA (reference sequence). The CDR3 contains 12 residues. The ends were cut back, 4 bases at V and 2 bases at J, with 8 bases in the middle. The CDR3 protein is CSAINLQETQYF. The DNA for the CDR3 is TGCAGTGCTATCAATCTTCAAGAGACCCAGTACTTC.

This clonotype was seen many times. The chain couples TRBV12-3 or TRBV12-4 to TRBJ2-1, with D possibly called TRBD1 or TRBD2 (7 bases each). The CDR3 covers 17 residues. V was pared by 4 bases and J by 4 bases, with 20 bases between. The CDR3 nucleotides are TGTGCCAGCAGTTCGCGCCCTTGGCAGGGGGGGTACAATGAGCAGTTCTTC. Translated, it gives CASSSRPWQGGYNEQFF.

The CDR3 nucleotides read TGTGCCAGCTGCTTACAGAGCACAGATACGCAGTATTTT. Translated: CASCLQSTDTQYF. V gene TRBV6-5 combines with J gene TRBJ2-3; the D is unclear. V lost 8 bases and J 0 bases, leaving 9 bases between the germline ends. Germline V gives CDR1 MNHEY, CDR2 SVGAGI. This CDR3 has 13 residues.

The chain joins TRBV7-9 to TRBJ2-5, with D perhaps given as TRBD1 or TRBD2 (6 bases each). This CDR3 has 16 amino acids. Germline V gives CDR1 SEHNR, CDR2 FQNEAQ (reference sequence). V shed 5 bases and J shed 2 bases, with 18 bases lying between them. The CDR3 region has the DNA TGTGCCAGCAGCCCTAGCCGGGGGCGACCACAAGAGACCCAGTACTTC. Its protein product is CASSPSRGRPQETQYF.

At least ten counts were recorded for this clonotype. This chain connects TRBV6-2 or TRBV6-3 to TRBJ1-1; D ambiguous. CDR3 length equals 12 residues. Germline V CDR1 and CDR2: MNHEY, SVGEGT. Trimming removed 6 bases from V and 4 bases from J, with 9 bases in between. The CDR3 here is CASRDGSTEAFF. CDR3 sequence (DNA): TGTGCCAGCAGGGACGGAAGCACTGAAGCTTTCTTT.

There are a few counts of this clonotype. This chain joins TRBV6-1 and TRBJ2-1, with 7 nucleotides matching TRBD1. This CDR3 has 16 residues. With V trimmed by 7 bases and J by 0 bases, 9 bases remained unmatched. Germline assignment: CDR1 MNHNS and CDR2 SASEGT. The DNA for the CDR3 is TGTGCCAGCACCAGACAGGGACAGAGCTCCTACAATGAGCAGTTCTTC. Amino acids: CASTRQGQSSYNEQFF.